Sequencing of this T cell receptor (beta chain) was carried out in a study of immune heterogeneity within non-small cell lung tumors. Study-wide results and limits: Dominant CDR3 beta clonotypes repeated across a patient's tumor loci, while different loci held unique high-frequency clones.

Genomic DNA from bulk tumor acted as the template, and about 570 ng was loaded per sample. Several biopsies per primary tumor were taken during surgery, spaced as far apart as possible. Untreated, newly diagnosed non-small cell lung cancer patients underwent curative surgery. The TCR beta CDR3 region underwent multiplex PCR amplification with 32 V and 13 J primers. Each CDR3 protein is one row after TCRdb ran MiXCR on the multiplex PCR reads. The data contain 21,000 or so distinct CDR3 sequences, around 30% of them singletons. This clonotype was found many times. The target antigen is unknown. The V gene's germline CDR1 is SGHTA and CDR2 FQGNSA. Between the trimmed V and J ends, which lost 5 bases and 8 bases, there was a span of 15 bases. The CDR3 extends over 13 amino acids.

The TCR originated in a man aged 40-50 years with non-small cell lung cancer. Sequenced sample: lung tumor tissue. The chain employs TRBV7-2 and TRBJ1-2; no reliable D call. The CDR3 is CASSTPAVGGYTF. The DNA for the CDR3 is TGTGCCAGCAGCACCCCCGCCGTCGGCGGCTACACCTTC.